This T cell receptor (beta chain) stems from a study of CD8+ T cells in alopecia areata. About the study: Among treated patients, oral tofacitinib was administered at 5 to 10 mg twice daily. Study-wide results and limits: Higher clonality was seen in lesional scalp than in normal scalp, especially in alopecia totalis/universalis. Sequencing of scalp tissue also captures the resident alphabeta T cells of normal skin.

The CDR3 runs to 15 residues. V dropped 8 bases and J dropped 0; count of bases not matched to a gene: 7. CDR1 and CDR2 (germline): LNHDA, SQIVND (reference sequence). The sequencing template was cDNA reverse transcribed from extracted RNA. Profiling relied on immunoSEQ multiplex PCR, and the TCRdb table lists in-frame clones only, not all of them. This sample has some 150,000 clones, with around 64% found just once. It was from alopecia areata patients that lesional scalp punch biopsies and peripheral blood were collected. A word on this clone: Its antigen is not identified.

The sample was CD8+ T cells sorted from blood, taken at week 0. The source of this sequence is a human donor with alopecia areata. The chain couples TRBV19 to TRBJ2-1, with 7 bases that match TRBD1. CDR3 loop: CASRSTGASYNEQFF. In DNA, the CDR3 is TGTGCCAGTCGATCAACAGGGGCCTCCTACAATGAGCAGTTCTTC.